Given below is one T cell receptor beta chain in context. Seattle researchers signed up patients amid active infection and tracked them longitudinally. This sample is drawn from a study of blood T cell repertoires in COVID-19. TCRdb keeps only in-frame clones here, not all; method: immunoSEQ multiplex PCR. The sample shows roughly 180,000 clones, about 85% of them seen only once. The sequence was collected from a woman aged 45-59 years with COVID-19, enrolled during active disease. What was sequenced was peripheral blood.

In DNA form, the CDR3 reads TGTGCCAGCAGCTTAGCGAGGGTAGCGAACACTGAAGCTTTCTTT. Its translation is CASSLARVANTEAFF. This chain connects TRBV7-2 to TRBJ1-1; D is uncertain. Germline-derived CDR1 and CDR2 are SGHTA and FQGNSA. CDR3 length: 15 residues. V dropped 0 bases and J dropped 1 base, with 9 bases sitting between them.